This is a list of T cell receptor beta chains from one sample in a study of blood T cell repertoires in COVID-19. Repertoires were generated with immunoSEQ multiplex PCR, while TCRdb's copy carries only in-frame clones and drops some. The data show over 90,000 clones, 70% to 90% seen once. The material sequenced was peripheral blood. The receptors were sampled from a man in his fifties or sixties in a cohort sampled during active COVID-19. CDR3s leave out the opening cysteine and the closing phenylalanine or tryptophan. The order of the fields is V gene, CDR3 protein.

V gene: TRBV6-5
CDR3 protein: ASSLGTALTNTEAF

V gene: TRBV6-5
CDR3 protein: ASSSLQTGKGYT

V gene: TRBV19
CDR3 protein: ASSIPGGTAEQF

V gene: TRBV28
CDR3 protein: ASSPSTGVDGETQY

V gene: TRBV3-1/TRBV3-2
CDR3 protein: ASSPDIARGGYT

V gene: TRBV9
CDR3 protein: ASSSGILNTEAF

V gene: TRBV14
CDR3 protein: ASSQVGTSAYEQY

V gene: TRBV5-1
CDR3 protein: ASTGQGSNYGYT

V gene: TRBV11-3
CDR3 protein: ASSPDRVGEQY

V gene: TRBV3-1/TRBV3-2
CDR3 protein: ASSQQGSSPLH

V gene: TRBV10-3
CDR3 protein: AISAVGPNTEAF

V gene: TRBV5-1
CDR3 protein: ASRGGTTVTEAF

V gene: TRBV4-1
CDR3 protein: ASSQVRGGELF

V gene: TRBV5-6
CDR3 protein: ASSSGQGSDSPLH

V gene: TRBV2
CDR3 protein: ASSEARRPSRWEQY

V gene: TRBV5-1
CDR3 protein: ASSLEVGQGTEQY

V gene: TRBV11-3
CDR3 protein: ASSTGLAATDTQY

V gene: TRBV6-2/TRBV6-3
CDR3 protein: ASSYSRRGTVETQY

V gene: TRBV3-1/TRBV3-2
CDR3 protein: ASSQDKTGANYGYT

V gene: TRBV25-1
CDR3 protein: ASSQEGGNQPQH

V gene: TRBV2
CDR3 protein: ASTSGYGDYGYT

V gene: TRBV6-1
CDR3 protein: ASSEVGSFSGNTIY

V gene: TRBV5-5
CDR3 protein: ASSLGLAGGETQY

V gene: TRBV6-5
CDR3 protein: ASSPGQGAHGYT

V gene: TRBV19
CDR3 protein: ASSIPGDEQF

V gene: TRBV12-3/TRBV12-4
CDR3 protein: ASSLVGGHGYT

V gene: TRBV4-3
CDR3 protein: ASSVERGGIGELF

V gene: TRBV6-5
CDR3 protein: ASSFTGDWGYT

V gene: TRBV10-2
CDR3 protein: ASSELWTGGLNEQY

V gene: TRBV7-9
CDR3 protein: ASSSNSGQPQH

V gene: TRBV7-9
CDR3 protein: ASSVGGQGGYT

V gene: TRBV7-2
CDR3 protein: ASSLATGLGGGYT

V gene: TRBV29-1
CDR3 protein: SVAGTGGTEAF

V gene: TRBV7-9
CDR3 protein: ASSFSNSGGEETQY

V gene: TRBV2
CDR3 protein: ASSEGHSGANVLT

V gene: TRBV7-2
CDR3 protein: ASSLAPTGGAIGANVLT

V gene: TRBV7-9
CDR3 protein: ASSLESTGVRSYT

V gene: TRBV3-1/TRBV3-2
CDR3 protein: ASSQETGNMIQETQY

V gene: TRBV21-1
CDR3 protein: AIRPGEVNQPQH

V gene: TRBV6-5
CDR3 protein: ASSFGVEFPQY

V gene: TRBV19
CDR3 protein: ASSGALIGNYGYT

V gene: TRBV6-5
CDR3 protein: ASYPPTGYNSPLH

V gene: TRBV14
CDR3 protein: ASSRGGREKLF

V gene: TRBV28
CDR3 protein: ASSLTGPSYT

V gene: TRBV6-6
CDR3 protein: ASSYSNRESNQPQH

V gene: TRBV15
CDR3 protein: ATRDRGRVGFTETQY

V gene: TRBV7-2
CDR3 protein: ASSFTARSGNTIY

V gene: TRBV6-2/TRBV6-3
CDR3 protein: ASRPTGGTMNTEAF

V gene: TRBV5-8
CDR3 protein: ASSLGTGNGYT

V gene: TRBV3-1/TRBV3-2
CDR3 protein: ASSQGQSTDTQY

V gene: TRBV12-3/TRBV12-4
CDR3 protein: ASSFGGKETQY

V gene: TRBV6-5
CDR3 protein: ASRPTRQAQQF